Below are 24 T cell receptor beta chains sequenced from a single sample in a study of human T cells and chemical hapten exposure. This sample's time point: pre-sensitization, week 0. The treatment: therapeutic diphenylcyclopropenone sensitization with weekly scalp DPC. One entry per CDR3 protein, called by TCRdb with MiXCR from the RACE reads. The sample records more than 75,000 distinct CDR3 sequences, around 9.6% being singletons. The sample here was whole blood, taken in connection with sensitization to the hapten diphenylcyclopropenone (DPC). These TCRs come from a middle-aged woman with alopecia areata. Some clones in this sample may be carry-over from other donors' samples.

V is TRBV3-2 and J is TRBJ1-4. TRBV3-2 is marked as a pseudogene. The CDR3 is 17 amino acids. The CDR3 loop is CASSQEARPVGNEKLFF. In nucleotides, the CDR3 is TGTGCCAGCAGCCAAGAAGCGCGTCCGGTCGGGAATGAAAAACTGTTTTTT.

The J gene is TRBJ2-7, the V gene TRBV20-1; TRBD1 matches 9 bases. The J segment lost 3 bases and the V segment lost 5 bases, leaving 11 bases of the junction unmatched. The CDR3 has 15 residues. CDR1 is DFQATT, CDR2 SNEGSKA, per germline (reference sequence). The CDR3 here is CSALKPGQGLYEQYF. CDR3 nucleotides: TGCAGTGCTTTGAAGCCGGGACAGGGTCTCTACGAGCAGTACTTC.

The rearrangement uses TRBV28 and TRBJ1-2, with D uncertain. CDR3 length: 13 amino acids. CDR1 MDHEN and CDR2 SYDVKM come from the germline V gene. Trimming cost V 11 bases and J 7 bases, with 20 bases left between them. DNA of the CDR3: TGTGCCTGCACTCGGGCCTCCCCTGCTGGCTACACCTTC. Translated, it gives CACTRASPAGYTF.

In this sample, this clonotype turned up many times. This chain uses TRBV4-2 with TRBJ1-4, with D perhaps matching TRBD1 (5 bases). The V gene's germline CDR1 is LGHNA and CDR2 YNFKEQ. The CDR3 is 16 amino acids. V lost 0 bases and J lost 5, with 13 bases in between. The CDR3 DNA sequence: TGTGCCAGCAGCCAAGATCCGGCGGGGGGAAATGAAAAACTGTTTTTT. Amino acid sequence: CASSQDPAGGNEKLFF.

Here the CDR3 DNA reads TGTGCCAGCAGCTTAATCCGCGGGGCCCCCTACAATGAGCAGTTCTTC. As protein: CASSLIRGAPYNEQFF. The rearrangement joins TRBV7-2 to TRBJ2-1; maybe TRBD2 (6 bases). This CDR3 spans 16 amino acids. The germline CDR1 and CDR2 sequences are SGHTA and FQGNSA. The V gene lost 2 bases and the J gene lost 2 bases, with 13 bases spanning the gap.

The rearrangement uses TRBV20-1 and TRBJ2-1; 12 bases fit TRBD2. The germline CDR1 and CDR2 sequences are DFQATT and SNEGSKA (reference sequence). V shed 5 bases and J 5 bases; nucleotides not matched to a gene: 7. The CDR3 totals 15 residues. The CDR3 here is CSARWGTSGHNEQFF. CDR3 DNA: TGCAGTGCTCGGTGGGGGACTAGCGGGCACAATGAGCAGTTCTTC.

Only a few counts were recorded for this clonotype. The V and J genes are TRBV5-4 and TRBJ1-1; possibly TRBD1 for D (6 bases). Per the germline V gene, CDR1 is SGHNT and CDR2 is YYREEE (reference sequence). The CDR3 sequence is 15 residues long. V lost 1 base to trimming and J lost 3 bases, with 13 bases between them. CDR3 sequence (DNA): TGTGCCAGCAGCTTGTCTTGGGGGCCGGACACTGAAGCTTTCTTT. Translating gives CASSLSWGPDTEAFF.

This clonotype was recorded at least ten times. The rearrangement links TRBV29-1 to TRBJ1-1; unclear D gene. The CDR3 length is 11 residues. CDR1 is SQVTM and CDR2 is ANQGSEA in the germline V gene. The germline V and J ends were trimmed by 1 base and 8 bases, with 8 bases remaining between them. CDR3 DNA sequence: TGCAGCGTTGAAGGCAGCTCGGAAGCTTTCTTT. Amino acid sequence: CSVEGSSEAFF.

This clonotype was observed many times. This rearrangement joins TRBV6-4 to TRBJ2-5; the D is unclear. The ends were cut back, 0 bases at V and 2 bases at J, with 34 bases in the middle. This CDR3 is 23 amino acids long. The germline gives CDR1 MRHNA, CDR2 SNTAGT. The CDR3 sequence is CASSDSGIERCRAFHWRQETQYF. CDR3 bases: TGTGCCAGCAGTGACTCAGGGATAGAAAGGTGCCGAGCCTTCCATTGGCGGCAAGAGACCCAGTACTTC.

On this clonotype itself: An end of the junction does not agree with germline; a read error may underlie this. The rearrangement links TRBV24-1 to TRBJ1-2; D might be TRBD1 (6 bases). Looked up from germline, CDR1 is KGHDR and CDR2 is SFDVKD. The CDR3 runs to 13 residues. The CDR3 reads CDTSDTQGGGYTF. CDR3 DNA sequence: TGTGACACCAGTGATACACAGGGAGGGGGCTACACCTTC.

The V and J genes are TRBV7-2 and TRBJ2-3; TRBD2 is a possible D gene (6 bases). V was trimmed by 4 bases and J by 4 bases, leaving 12 bases between them. CDR1 is SGHTA and CDR2 is FQGNSA in the germline V gene. The CDR3 is 14 residues long. In DNA form, the CDR3 reads TGTGCCAGCAGCTCCGGGACTCTACCAGATACGCAGTATTTT. It specifies CASSSGTLPDTQYF.

This clonotype has at least ten counts. V is TRBV18 and J is TRBJ2-7; TRBD1 agrees at 7 bases. J was trimmed by 3 bases and V by 4 bases; bases with no gene match: 9. The CDR3 sequence is 15 residues long. Germline lookup yields CDR1 KGHSH and CDR2 LQKENI. The CDR3: CASSLKGASNYEQYF. CDR3 nucleotide sequence: TGTGCCAGCTCACTTAAGGGGGCCAGCAACTACGAGCAGTACTTC. Based on the CDR3 plus reference TRBV18 and TRBJ2-7, the full variable domain is NAGVMQNPRHLVRRRGQEARLRCSPMKGHSHVYWYRQLPEEGLKFMVYLQKENIIDESGMPKERFSAEFPKEGPSILRIQQVVRGDSAAYFCASSLKGASNYEQYFGPGTRLTVT.

The sample holds many counts of this clonotype. The rearrangement uses TRBV12-3 or TRBV12-4 and TRBJ1-5; maybe TRBD1 (5 bases). The V end was cut by 5 bases, the J end by 0 bases, with 8 bases between. This CDR3 region has 14 residues. The CDR3 reads CASSRGYSNQPQHF. DNA of the CDR3: TGTGCCAGCAGTAGGGGATATAGCAATCAGCCCCAGCATTTT.

This chain connects TRBV6-2 or TRBV6-3 to TRBJ1-2, with D uncertain. Trimming shortened V by 5 bases and J by 6 bases, and 13 bases separated the two germline ends. Germline CDR1 reads MNHEY; CDR2 reads SVGEGT. The CDR3 sequence is 13 residues long. The CDR3 reads CASSPTLAHGYTF. CDR3 DNA: TGTGCCAGCAGTCCGACGCTTGCGCATGGCTACACCTTC.

This clonotype was seen more than once but under ten times. The chain recombines TRBV15 with TRBJ1-1, with D hard to call. The V end lost 0 bases, the J end lost 5 bases, and 16 bases lay between the germline ends. The V gene's germline CDR1 is LNHNV and CDR2 YYDKDF (reference sequence). CDR3 size: 16 residues. The CDR3 DNA reads TGTGCCACCAGCAGAGATCACGTGGGTTTTGGAACTGAAGCTTTCTTT. It specifies CATSRDHVGFGTEAFF.

The table lists this clonotype with many counts. The rearrangement joins TRBV11-2 to TRBJ2-7, with TRBD1 matching over 7 bases. Germline CDR1 is SGHAT and CDR2 is FQNNGV. Trimming cost V 8 bases and J 3 bases; bases outside gene matches: 13. This CDR3 has 15 amino acids. CDR3 bases: TGTGCCAGCGCCCTAACGGGACAGCCAGACTACGAGCAGTACTTC. This codes for CASALTGQPDYEQYF.

This clonotype was found many times. J is TRBJ2-2 and V is TRBV29-1; 7 bases map to TRBD1. The CDR3 contains 16 residues. CDR1 and CDR2 (germline): SQVTM, ANQGSEA. V was pared by 7 bases and J by 2 bases, with 13 bases of the junction left unmatched. The CDR3 DNA is TGCAGCGGTGAGGACAGGCCCTATAAAAACACCGGGGAGCTGTTTTTT. It codes for CSGEDRPYKNTGELFF.

This clonotype was observed many times. The V and J genes are TRBV29-1 and TRBJ2-5, with TRBD2 identical over 8 bases. Germline values: CDR1 SQVTM, CDR2 ANQGSEA. The CDR3 sequence is 14 residues long. The J segment lost 5 bases and the V segment lost 3 bases, leaving 8 bases of the junction unmatched. The CDR3: CSVDPRTSSETQYF. In DNA form, the CDR3 reads TGCAGCGTTGACCCCCGGACTAGCTCGGAGACCCAGTACTTC.

This clonotype was detected only a few times. The rearrangement links TRBV6-1 to TRBJ2-7; no definite D call. Trimming pared 7 bases from V and 3 bases from J, leaving 19 bases between. CDR3 length: 15 residues. Germline-derived CDR1 and CDR2 are MNHNS and SASEGT. CDR3 region: CASTWASLGFYEQYF. In nucleotides, the CDR3 is TGTGCCAGCACCTGGGCCTCCCTCGGGTTCTACGAGCAGTACTTC.

The chain recombines TRBV5-1 with TRBJ1-1, with unresolved D. The V gene lost 6 bases and the J gene lost 4 bases, with 19 bases spanning the gap. CDR3 length: 15 amino acids. CDR1 and CDR2 (germline): SGHRS, YFSETQ. The CDR3 spells CASTPDDWISTEAFF. DNA of the CDR3: TGCGCCAGCACCCCCGATGATTGGATCAGCACTGAAGCTTTCTTT.

The J gene is TRBJ2-3, the V gene TRBV20-1; TRBD1 matches at 7 bases. Trimming at V came to 8 bases and at J to 5 bases, leaving 10 bases not matched to a gene. CDR1 and CDR2 from the germline V gene are DFQATT and SNEGSKA (reference sequence). The CDR3 covers 13 residues. CDR3 bases: TGCAGTTTCCGTCCAGGGGGTATAGATACGCAGTATTTT. Its protein is CSFRPGGIDTQYF.

A few counts support this clonotype. The chain joins TRBV12-3 or TRBV12-4 to TRBJ1-5, with D tentatively TRBD1 (6 bases). The CDR3 totals 15 residues. Deletions cut 1 base from V and 7 bases from J, with 14 bases between. The DNA of the CDR3 is TGTGCCAGCAGTTTAGTTTGGCAGGGGAACCAGCCCCAGCATTTT. It specifies CASSLVWQGNQPQHF.

The gene calls are TRBV4-3 and TRBJ2-6; D is possibly TRBD2 (5 bases). From germline, CDR1 is LGHNA and CDR2 YSLEER. The CDR3 loop spans 16 amino acids. V was trimmed by 1 base and J by 4 bases, leaving 11 bases between them. CDR3 loop: CASSQAEETGANVLTF. CDR3 sequence (DNA): TGCGCCAGCAGCCAAGCGGAGGAGACCGGGGCCAACGTCCTGACTTTC.

This clonotype has a handful of counts. CDR3 sequence (DNA): TGCGCCAGCAGTTCCGGGACTCCCTCCTACGAGCAGTACTTC. It is translated as CASSSGTPSYEQYF. The J gene is TRBJ2-7, the V gene TRBV5-1; perhaps TRBD2 as D (6 bases). Germline V gene data show CDR1 as SGHRS and CDR2 as YFSETQ. Trimming stripped 5 bases from V and 0 bases from J, with 12 bases between. The CDR3 consists of 14 residues.